This T cell receptor (beta chain) was retrieved from a study of yellow fever vaccine responses in identical twins. Study findings and constraints: The T cell response to vaccination in identical twins was reportedly partly convergent and partly personalized.

With respect to this clonotype: Antigen unknown.

A single record per CDR3 protein comes from TCRdb applying MiXCR to the RT-PCR reads. The table shows about 9,000 distinct CDR3 sequences, with 80% to 85% occurring only once. The CDR3 runs 15 residues. The ends were cut back, 5 bases at V and 0 bases at J, with 12 bases in the middle. From germline, CDR1 is SNHLY and CDR2 FYNNEI. The chain joins TRBV2 to TRBJ2-3, with D tentatively TRBD1 or TRBD2 (5 bases each). Sequences were derived from T cells from blood (PBMCs), unsorted or a sorted subset (not recorded which), sampled before or after yellow fever vaccination (not recorded which). This TCR was sampled from a young woman who received the yellow fever vaccine. CDR3 protein: CASSLGTGSTDTQYF. The DNA for the CDR3 is TGTGCCAGCAGTCTCGGGACGGGCAGCACAGATACGCAGTATTTT.